This T cell receptor (beta chain) derives from a study of T cells after yellow fever vaccination. Study outcomes and limitations: Weaker, the secondary response peaked sooner, at day 5 versus 15. Most clones from primary vaccination were detected again post-booster (roughly 96% CD4, about 88% CD8).

CDR3 length: 15 residues. Germline V gene sequence: CDR1 MNHEY, CDR2 SMNVEV (reference sequence). Turning to this clonotype: Its antigen is currently unknown. A read error may be the cause here, since a much bigger clone is one base away.

TCR cDNA, made by 5'RACE template switching, carried an added universal primer site and UMIs. TCRdb re-derived calls from the 5' RACE reads in MiXCR, one entry per CDR3 protein. This sample has around 140,000 distinct CDR3 sequences, with less than 9.5% found just once. The chain is built from TRBV27 and TRBJ1-5; D may be TRBD1 (5 bases). The origin of this receptor is a man aged 25-45 years who received the YFV17D yellow fever vaccine. The sample was CD4+ T cells sorted from PBMCs, taken 5 days after the yellow fever booster vaccination. The CDR3 DNA is TGTGCCAGCAGTCAGAAGGGACGGATCAATCAGCCCCAGAATTTT. As protein: CASSQKGRINQPQNF.